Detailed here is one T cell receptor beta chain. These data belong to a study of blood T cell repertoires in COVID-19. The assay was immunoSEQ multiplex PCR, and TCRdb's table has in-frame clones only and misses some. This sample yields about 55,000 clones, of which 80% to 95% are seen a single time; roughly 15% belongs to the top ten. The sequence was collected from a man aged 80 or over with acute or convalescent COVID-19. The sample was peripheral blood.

The chain's CDR3 is CASSRDFGTEAFF. Here the CDR3 DNA reads TGTGCCAGCAGCCGGGACTTCGGCACTGAAGCTTTCTTT. This chain uses TRBV6-2 or TRBV6-3 with TRBJ1-1; possible D gene TRBD1, 5 bases. The germline CDR1 and CDR2 sequences are MNHEY and SVGEGT. The CDR3 is 13 residues long. Between the trimmed V and J ends, which lost 6 bases and 4 bases, there was a span of 12 bases.